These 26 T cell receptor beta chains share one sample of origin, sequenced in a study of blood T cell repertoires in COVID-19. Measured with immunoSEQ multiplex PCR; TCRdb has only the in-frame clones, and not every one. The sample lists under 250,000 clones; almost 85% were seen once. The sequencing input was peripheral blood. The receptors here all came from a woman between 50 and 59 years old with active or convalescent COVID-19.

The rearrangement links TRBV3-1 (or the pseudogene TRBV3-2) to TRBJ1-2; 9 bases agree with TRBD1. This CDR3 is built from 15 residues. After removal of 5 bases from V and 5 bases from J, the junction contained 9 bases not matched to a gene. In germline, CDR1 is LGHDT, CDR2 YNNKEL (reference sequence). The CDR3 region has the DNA TGTGCCAGCAGCTTAAACACCGGGACAGGGTATGGCTACACCTTC. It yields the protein CASSLNTGTGYGYTF.

In DNA, the CDR3 is TGTGCCAGTAGTCCACAGGGACAGGGGCATGAAAAACTGTTTTTT. The encoded protein is CASSPQGQGHEKLFF. V is TRBV19 and J is TRBJ1-4; 10 bases are a match to TRBD1. J was trimmed by 6 bases and V by 5 bases; bases with no gene match: 6. The germline V gene has CDR1 LNHDA and CDR2 SQIVND (reference sequence). The length of the CDR3 is 15 residues.

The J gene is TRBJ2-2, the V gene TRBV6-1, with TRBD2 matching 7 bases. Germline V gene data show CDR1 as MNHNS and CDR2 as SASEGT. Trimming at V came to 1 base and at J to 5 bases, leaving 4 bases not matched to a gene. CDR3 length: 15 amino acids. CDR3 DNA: TGTGCCAGCAGTGAAGGTTCGGGGGGAACCGGGGAGCTGTTTTTT. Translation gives CASSEGSGGTGELFF.

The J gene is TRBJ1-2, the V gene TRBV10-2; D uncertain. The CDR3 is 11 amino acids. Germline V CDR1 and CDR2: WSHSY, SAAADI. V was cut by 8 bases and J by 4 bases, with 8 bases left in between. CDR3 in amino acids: CASGQAYGYTF. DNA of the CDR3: TGCGCCAGCGGGCAGGCCTATGGCTACACCTTC.

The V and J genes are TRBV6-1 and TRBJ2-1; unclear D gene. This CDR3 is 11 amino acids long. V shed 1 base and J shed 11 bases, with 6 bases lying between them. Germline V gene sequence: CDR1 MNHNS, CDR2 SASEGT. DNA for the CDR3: TGTGCCAGCAGTGAAGAGACAAAGCAGTTCTTC. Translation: CASSEETKQFF.

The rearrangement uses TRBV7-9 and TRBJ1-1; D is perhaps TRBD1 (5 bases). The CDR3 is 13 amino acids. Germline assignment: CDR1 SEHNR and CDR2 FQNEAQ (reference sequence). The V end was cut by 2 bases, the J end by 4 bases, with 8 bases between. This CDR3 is CASSLLQGTEAFF. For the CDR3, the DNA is TGTGCCAGCAGCTTATTGCAGGGCACTGAAGCTTTCTTT. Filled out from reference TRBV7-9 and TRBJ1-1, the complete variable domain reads DTGVSQNPRHKITKRGQNVTFRCDPISEHNRLYWYRQTLGQGPEFLTYFQNEAQLEKSRLLSDRFSAERPKGSFSTLEIQRTEQGDSAMYLCASSLLQGTEAFFGQGTRLTVV.

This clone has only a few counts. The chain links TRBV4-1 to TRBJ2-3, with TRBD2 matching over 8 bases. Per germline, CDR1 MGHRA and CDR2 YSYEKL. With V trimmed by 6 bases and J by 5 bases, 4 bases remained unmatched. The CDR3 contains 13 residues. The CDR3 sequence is CASSQRELDTQYF. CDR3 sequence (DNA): TGCGCCAGCAGTCAGCGGGAGTTAGATACGCAGTATTTT.

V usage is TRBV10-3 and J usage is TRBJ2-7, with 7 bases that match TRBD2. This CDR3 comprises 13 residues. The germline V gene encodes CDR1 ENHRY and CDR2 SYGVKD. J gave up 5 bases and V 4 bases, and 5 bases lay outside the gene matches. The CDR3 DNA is TGTGCCATCAGTGTCGCCGGGACTAACGAGCAGTACTTC. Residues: CAISVAGTNEQYF.

CDR3 in DNA: TGCAGTGCTGTAGGGGTAGGTGGCTACACCTTC. Protein product: CSAVGVGGYTF. The chain joins TRBV20-1 to TRBJ1-2, with TRBD1 as a possible D gene (5 bases). Germline assignment: CDR1 DFQATT and CDR2 SNEGSKA (reference sequence). The ends were cut back, 5 bases at V and 7 bases at J, with 11 bases in the middle. The CDR3 is 11 amino acids.

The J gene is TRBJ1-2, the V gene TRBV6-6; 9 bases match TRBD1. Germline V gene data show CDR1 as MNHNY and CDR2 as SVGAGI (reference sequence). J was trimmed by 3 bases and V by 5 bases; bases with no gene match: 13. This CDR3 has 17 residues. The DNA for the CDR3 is TGTGCCAGCAGTCCTAGGGGGGGACAGGGCCGGGACTATGGCTACACCTTC. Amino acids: CASSPRGGQGRDYGYTF.

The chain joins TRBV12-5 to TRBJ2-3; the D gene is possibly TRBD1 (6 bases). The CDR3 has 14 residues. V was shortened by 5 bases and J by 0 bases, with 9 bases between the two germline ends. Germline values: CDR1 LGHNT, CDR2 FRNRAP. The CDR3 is CASGPGQSTDTQYF. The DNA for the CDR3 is TGTGCTAGTGGTCCCGGACAGAGCACAGATACGCAGTATTTT.

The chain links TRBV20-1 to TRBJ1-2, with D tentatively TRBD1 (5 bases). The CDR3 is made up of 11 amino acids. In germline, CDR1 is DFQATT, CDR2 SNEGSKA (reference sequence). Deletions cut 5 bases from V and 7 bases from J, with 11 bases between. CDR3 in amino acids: CSADSDSGYTF. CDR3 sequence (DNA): TGCAGTGCTGACTCCGACAGTGGCTACACCTTC.

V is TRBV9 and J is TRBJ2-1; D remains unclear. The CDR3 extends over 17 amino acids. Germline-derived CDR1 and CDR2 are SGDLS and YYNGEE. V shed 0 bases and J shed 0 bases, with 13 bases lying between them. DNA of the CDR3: TGTGCCAGCAGCGTAGACACAACCCGTGGCTCCTACAATGAGCAGTTCTTC. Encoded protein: CASSVDTTRGSYNEQFF.

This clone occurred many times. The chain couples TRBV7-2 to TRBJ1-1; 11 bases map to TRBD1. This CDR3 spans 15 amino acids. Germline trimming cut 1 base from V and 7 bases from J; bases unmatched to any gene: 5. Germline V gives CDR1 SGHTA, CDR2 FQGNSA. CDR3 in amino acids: CASSLGTGGVGEAFF. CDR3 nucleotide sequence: TGTGCCAGCAGCTTAGGGACAGGGGGCGTCGGTGAAGCTTTCTTT. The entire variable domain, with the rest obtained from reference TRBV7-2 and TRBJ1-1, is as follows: GAGVSQSPSNKVTEKGKDVELRCDPISGHTALYWYRQSLGQGLEFLIYFQGNSAPDKSGLPSDRFSAERTGGSVSTLTIQRTQQEDSAVYLCASSLGTGGVGEAFFGQGTRLTVV.

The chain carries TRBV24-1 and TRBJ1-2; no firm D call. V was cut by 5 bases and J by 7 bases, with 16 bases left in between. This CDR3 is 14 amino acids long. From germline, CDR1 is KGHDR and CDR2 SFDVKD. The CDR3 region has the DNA TGTGCCACCAGTGCCCCTGGCAGGTTTATTGGCTACACCTTC. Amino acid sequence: CATSAPGRFIGYTF.

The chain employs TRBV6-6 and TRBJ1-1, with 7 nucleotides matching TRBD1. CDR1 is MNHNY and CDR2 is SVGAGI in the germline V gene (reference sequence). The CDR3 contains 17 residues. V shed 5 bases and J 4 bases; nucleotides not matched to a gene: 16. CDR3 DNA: TGTGCCAGCAGTCCAACCTCGTTGGAGGGGGCTGTCACTGAAGCTTTCTTT. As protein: CASSPTSLEGAVTEAFF.

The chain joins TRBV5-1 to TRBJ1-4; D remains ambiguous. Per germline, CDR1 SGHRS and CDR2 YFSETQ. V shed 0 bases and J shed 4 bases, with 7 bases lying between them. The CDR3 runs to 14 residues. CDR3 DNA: TGCGCCAGCAGCTTGGACGGGATTAATGAAAAACTGTTTTTT. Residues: CASSLDGINEKLFF. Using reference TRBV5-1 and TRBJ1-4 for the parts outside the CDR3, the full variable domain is KAGVTQTPRYLIKTRGQQVTLSCSPISGHRSVSWYQQTPGQGLQFLFEYFSETQRNKGNFPGRFSGRQFSNSRSEMNVSTLELGDSALYLCASSLDGINEKLFFGSGTQLSVL.

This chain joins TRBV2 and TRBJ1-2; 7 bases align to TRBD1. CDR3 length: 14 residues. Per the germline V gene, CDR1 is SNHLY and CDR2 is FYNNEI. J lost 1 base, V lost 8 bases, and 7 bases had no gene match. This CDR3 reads CASVPGTVNYGYTF. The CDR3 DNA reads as TGTGCCAGCGTCCCCGGGACAGTTAACTATGGCTACACCTTC.

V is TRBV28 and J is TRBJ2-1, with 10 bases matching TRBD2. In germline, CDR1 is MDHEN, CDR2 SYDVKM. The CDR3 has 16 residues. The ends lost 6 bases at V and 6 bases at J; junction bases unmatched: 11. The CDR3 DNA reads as TGTGCCAGCAGCCGCCTAGCGGGGGCCACCGCCAATGAGCAGTTCTTC. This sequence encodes CASSRLAGATANEQFF.

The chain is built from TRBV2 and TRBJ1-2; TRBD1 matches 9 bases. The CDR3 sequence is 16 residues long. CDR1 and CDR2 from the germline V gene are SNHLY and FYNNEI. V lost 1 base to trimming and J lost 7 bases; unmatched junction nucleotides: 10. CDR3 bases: TGTGCCAGCAGTGAAGAACAGCCTAGGACAGGGGTTGGCTACACCTTC. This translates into CASSEEQPRTGVGYTF.

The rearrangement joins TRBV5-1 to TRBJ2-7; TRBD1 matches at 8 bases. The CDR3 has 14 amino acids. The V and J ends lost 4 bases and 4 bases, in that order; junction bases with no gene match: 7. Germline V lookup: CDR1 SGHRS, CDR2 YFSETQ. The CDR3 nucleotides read TGCGCCAGCAGCGGGACAGGTTTGGGGTACGAGCAGTACTTC. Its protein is CASSGTGLGYEQYF.

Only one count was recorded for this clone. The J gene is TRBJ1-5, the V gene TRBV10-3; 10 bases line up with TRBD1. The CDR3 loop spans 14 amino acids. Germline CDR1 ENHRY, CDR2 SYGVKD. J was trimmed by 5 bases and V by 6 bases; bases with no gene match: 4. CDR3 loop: CAIRSGTGDQPQHF. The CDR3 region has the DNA TGTGCCATCAGGTCGGGGACAGGGGATCAGCCCCAGCATTTT.

CDR3 region: CASSLQGFSNQPQHF. The CDR3 region has the DNA TGTGCCAGCAGCTTACAGGGATTTAGCAATCAGCCCCAGCATTTT. The rearrangement joins TRBV5-5 to TRBJ1-5, with D maybe TRBD1 (6 bases). CDR1 and CDR2 (germline): SGHKS, YYEKEE (reference sequence). The CDR3 sequence is 15 residues long. The V gene lost 2 bases and the J gene lost 0 bases, with 9 bases spanning the gap.

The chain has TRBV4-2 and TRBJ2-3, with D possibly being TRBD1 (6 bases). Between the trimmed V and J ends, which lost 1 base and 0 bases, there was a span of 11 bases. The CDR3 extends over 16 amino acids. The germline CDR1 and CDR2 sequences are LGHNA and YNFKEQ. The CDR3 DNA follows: TGTGCCAGCAGCCAAGCATGGACAGCGAGCACAGATACGCAGTATTTT. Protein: CASSQAWTASTDTQYF.

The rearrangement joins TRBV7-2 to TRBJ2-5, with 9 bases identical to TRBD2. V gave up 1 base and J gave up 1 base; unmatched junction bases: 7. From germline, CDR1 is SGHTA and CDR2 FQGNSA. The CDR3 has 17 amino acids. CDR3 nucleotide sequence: TGTGCCAGCAGCTTAGGTCGTTCTAGCGGGATCCAAGAGACCCAGTACTTC. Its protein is CASSLGRSSGIQETQYF.

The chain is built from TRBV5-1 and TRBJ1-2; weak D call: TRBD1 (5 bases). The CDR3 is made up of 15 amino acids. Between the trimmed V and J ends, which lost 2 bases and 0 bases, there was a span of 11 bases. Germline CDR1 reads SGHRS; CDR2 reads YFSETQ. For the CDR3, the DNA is TGCGCCAGCAGCTTAGACAGTGGCGCTAACTATGGCTACACCTTC. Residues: CASSLDSGANYGYTF.